This T cell receptor beta chain was identified in a study of cytomegalovirus exposure and HLA in healthy donors. V lost 3 bases to trimming and J lost 1 base; unmatched junction nucleotides: 5. Germline CDR1 and CDR2: SQVTM and ANQGSEA. This CDR3 has 14 residues. PCR primers comprised 60 Vbeta and 13 Jbeta primers. Method: immunoSEQ multiplex PCR; TCRdb's copy keeps in-frame clones and lacks some. The sample holds about 120,000 clones, roughly 80% seen once. This receptor was identified in a man aged 50 to 59 in good health and CMV-seronegative. The chain couples TRBV29-1 to TRBJ1-2; 7 nucleotides match TRBD1. The sequenced sample consisted of PBMCs. CDR3 nucleotides: TGCAGCGTTGATTGGAGGGGGCTTAACTATGGCTACACCTTC. Amino acids: CSVDWRGLNYGYTF.